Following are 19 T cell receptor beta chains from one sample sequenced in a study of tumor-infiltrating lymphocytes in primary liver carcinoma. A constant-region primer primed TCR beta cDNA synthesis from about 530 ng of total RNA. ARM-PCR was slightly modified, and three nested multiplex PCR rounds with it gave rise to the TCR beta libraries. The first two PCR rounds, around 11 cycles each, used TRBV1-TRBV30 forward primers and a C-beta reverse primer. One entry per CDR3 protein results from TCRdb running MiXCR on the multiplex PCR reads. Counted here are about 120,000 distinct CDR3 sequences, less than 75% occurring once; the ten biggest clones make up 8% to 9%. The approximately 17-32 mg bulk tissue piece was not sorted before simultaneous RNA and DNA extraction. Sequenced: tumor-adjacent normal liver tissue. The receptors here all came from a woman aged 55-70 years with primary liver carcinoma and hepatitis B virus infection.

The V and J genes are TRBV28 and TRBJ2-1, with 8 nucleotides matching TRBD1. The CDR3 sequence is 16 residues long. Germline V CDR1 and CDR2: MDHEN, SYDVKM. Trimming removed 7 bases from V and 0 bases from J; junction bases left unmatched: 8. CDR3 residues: CASIGPGGGSYNEQFF. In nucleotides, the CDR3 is TGTGCCAGCATCGGCCCAGGGGGCGGCTCCTACAATGAGCAGTTCTTC.

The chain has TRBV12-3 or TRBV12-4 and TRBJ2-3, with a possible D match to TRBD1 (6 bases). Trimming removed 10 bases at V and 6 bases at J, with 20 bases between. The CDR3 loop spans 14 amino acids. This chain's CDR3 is CANIRDTFMDTQYF. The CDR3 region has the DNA TGTGCCAACATACGGGACACCTTCATGGATACGCAGTATTTT.

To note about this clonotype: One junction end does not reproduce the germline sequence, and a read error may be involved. The CDR3 nucleotides are TGTGCCTGCAGGGATGGGCATCGGGACACCGGGGAGCTGTTTTTT. Translated: CACRDGHRDTGELFF. J is TRBJ2-2 and V is TRBV6-5; TRBD1 might be the D (5 bases). CDR1 MNHEY and CDR2 SVGAGI come from the germline V gene. This CDR3 spans 15 amino acids.

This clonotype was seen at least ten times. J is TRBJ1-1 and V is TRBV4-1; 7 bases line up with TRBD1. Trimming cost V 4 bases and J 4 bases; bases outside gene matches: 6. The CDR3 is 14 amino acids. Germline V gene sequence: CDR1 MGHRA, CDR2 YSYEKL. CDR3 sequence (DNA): TGCGCCAGCAGCCCGCGACAGGGAGGCACTGAAGCTTTCTTT. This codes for CASSPRQGGTEAFF.

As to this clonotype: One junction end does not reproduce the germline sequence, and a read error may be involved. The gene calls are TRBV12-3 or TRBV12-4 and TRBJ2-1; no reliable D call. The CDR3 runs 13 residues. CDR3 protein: CASSPRLNNDQFF. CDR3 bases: TGTGCCAGCAGTCCTCGGCTTAACAATGATCAGTTCTTC.

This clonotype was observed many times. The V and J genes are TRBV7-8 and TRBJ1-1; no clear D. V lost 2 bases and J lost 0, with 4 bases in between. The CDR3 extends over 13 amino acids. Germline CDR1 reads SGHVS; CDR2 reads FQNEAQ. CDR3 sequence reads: CASSLSLNTEAFF. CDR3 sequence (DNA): TGTGCCAGCAGCTTAAGCCTGAACACTGAAGCTTTCTTT.

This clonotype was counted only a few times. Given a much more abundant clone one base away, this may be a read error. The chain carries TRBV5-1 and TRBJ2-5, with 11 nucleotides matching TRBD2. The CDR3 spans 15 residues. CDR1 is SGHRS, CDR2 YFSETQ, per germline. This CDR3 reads CASSLTSGSVETHYF. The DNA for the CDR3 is TGCGCCAGCAGCTTGACTAGCGGGAGTGTGGAGACCCATTACTTC.

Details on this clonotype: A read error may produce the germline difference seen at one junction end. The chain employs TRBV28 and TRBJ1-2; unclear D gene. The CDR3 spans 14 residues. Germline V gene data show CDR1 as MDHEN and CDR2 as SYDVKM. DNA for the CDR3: TGTACCAGCAGTTTTTCATGGCGTTCGAATGGCTACACCTTC. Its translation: CTSSFSWRSNGYTF.

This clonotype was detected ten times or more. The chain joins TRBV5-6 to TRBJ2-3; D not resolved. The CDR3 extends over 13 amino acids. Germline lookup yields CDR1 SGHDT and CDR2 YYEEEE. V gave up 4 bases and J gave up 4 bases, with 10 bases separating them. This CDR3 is CASSPRFADTQYF. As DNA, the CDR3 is TGTGCCAGCAGCCCCCGGTTCGCAGATACGCAGTATTTT.

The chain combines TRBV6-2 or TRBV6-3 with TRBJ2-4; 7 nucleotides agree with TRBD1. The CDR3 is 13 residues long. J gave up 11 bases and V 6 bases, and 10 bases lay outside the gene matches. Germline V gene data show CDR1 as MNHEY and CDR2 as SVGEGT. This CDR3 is CASRGQVLNVQYF. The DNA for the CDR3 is TGTGCCAGCAGAGGACAGGTGCTGAACGTTCAGTACTTC.

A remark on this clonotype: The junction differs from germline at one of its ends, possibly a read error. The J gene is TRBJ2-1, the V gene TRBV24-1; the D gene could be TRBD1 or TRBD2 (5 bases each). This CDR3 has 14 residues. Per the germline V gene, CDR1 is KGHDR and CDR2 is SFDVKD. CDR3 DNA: TGTGCCACCGGTGACTCGGGACCCTACAATGAGCAGTTCTTC. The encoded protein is CATGDSGPYNEQFF.

The CDR3 coding sequence is TGTGCCATCGTTGCGATCGGGAGGGCTCGTGGTCAGCCCCAGCATTTT. This gives the protein CAIVAIGRARGQPQHF. The chain recombines TRBV21-1 with TRBJ1-5. TRBV21-1 is marked as a pseudogene. The CDR3 consists of 16 residues.

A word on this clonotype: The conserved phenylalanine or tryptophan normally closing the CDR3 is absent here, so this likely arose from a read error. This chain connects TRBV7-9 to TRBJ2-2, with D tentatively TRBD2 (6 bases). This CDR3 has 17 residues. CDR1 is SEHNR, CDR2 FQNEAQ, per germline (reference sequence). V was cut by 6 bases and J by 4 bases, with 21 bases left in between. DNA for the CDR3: TGTGCCAGCAGGCGAGAGACTAGAGGGAGCACCACCGGGGAGCTGTTTTTA. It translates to CASRRETRGSTTGELFL.

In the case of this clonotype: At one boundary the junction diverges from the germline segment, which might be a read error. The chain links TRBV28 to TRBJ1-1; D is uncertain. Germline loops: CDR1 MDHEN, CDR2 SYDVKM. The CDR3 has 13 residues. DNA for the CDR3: TGTGCCAACAGTTTAATAAGGCCCACTGAAGCTTTCTTT. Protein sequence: CANSLIRPTEAFF.

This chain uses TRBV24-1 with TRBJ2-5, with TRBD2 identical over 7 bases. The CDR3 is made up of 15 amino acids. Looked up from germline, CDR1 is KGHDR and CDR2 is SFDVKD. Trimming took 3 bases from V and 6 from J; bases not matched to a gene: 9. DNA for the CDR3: TGTGCCACCAGTGATAGGAGGGAGGGCCTAAAGACCCAGTACTTC. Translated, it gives CATSDRREGLKTQYF.

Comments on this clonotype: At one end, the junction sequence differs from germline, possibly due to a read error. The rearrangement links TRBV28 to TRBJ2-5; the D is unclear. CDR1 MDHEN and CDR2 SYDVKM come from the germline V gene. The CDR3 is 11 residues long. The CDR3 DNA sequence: TGTGTCAGCAGTTTAACAGAGACCCAGTACTTC. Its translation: CVSSLTETQYF.

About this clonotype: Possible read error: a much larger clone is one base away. CDR3: CVRGQETQYF. The CDR3 DNA sequence: TGCGTCAGGGGCCAAGAGACCCAGTACTTC. This sequence joins TRBV5-1 and TRBJ2-5, with a weak D call TRBD1 (6 bases). CDR3 size: 10 residues. Per germline, CDR1 SGHRS and CDR2 YFSETQ.

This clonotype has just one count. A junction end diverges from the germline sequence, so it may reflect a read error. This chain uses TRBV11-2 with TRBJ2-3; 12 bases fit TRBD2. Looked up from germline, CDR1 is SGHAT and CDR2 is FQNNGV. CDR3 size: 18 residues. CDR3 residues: CASSSWTSGACSTDTQYF. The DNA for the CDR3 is TGTGCGAGCAGCTCCTGGACTAGCGGGGCCTGTAGCACAGATACGCAGTATTTT.

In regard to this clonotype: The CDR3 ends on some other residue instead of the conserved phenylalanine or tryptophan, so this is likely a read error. Here the CDR3 reads CASSQAIMRGLSYNEQFS. As DNA, the CDR3 is TGTGCAAGCAGCCAAGCCATCATGCGGGGCCTATCCTACAATGAGCAGTTCTCC. This chain connects TRBV14 to TRBJ2-1; TRBD2 might be the D (6 bases). Germline V gene data show CDR1 as SGHDN and CDR2 as FVKESK. The CDR3 consists of 18 residues.